This TCR beta chain was sequenced for a study of T cell responses to AZD1222 COVID-19 vaccine. A note on this clone: The antigen remains unidentified.

Study outcomes and limitations: The donor group comprised mostly white British people and more females; the analysis possibly underestimated clonal diversity. Vaccination with two AZD1222 doses was followed by a rise in Spike-specific TCR breadth and depth.

Sequencing used immunoSEQ multiplex PCR; TCRdb keeps in-frame clones, though not all of them. The sample lists 90,000 to 150,000 clones, roughly nine tenths occurring once. This sequence originates from an adult in good health. This specimen was peripheral blood, taken on day 0 of AZD1222 vaccination.

The CDR3 protein is CASSDLAGSSSYNEQFF. CDR3 nucleotides: TGTGCCAGCAGTGACCTAGCGGGATCAAGCTCCTACAATGAGCAGTTCTTC. V usage is TRBV6-1 and J usage is TRBJ2-1, with 9 bases lining up with TRBD2. This CDR3 has 17 residues. The V and J ends lost 3 bases and 0 bases, in that order; junction bases with no gene match: 6. The germline V gene has CDR1 MNHNS and CDR2 SASEGT.